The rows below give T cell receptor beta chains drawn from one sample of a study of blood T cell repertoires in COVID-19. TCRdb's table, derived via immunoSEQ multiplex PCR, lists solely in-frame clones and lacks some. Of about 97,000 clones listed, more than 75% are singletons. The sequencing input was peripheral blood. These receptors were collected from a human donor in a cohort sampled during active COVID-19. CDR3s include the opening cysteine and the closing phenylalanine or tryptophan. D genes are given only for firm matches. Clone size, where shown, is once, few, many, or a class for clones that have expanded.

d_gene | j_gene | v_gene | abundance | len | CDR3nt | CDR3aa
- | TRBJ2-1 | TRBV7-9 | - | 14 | TGTGCCAGCAGCCCAGGGGCGACAGGTGGGGAGCAGTTCTTC | CASSPGATGGEQFF
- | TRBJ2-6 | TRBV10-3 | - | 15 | TGTGCCATCACCCCGACAGACAACGGGGCCAACGTCCTGACTTTC | CAITPTDNGANVLTF
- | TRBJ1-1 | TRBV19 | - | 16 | TGTGCCAGTAGTATAGATCTTGACACAAGGGGCACTGAAGCTTTCTTT | CASSIDLDTRGTEAFF
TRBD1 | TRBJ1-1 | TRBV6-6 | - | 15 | TGTGCCAGCGGGGGGACAGGGGTGTCGAACACTGAAGCTTTCTTT | CASGGTGVSNTEAFF
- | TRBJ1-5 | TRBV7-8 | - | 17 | TGTGCCAGCAGCTTTGGAGGCGGGGGTGCAGGCAATCAGCCCCAGCATTTT | CASSFGGGGAGNQPQHF
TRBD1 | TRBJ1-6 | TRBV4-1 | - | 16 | TGCGCCAGCAGCCAAGGTTTGCGGGACAGAAATTCACCCCTCCACTTT | CASSQGLRDRNSPLHF
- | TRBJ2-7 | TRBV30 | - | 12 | TGTGCCTGGAGGGCCCATATCTACGAGCAGTACTTC | CAWRAHIYEQYF
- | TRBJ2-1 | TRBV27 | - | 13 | TGTGCCAGCAGTTTAGGGCCCAACAATGAGCAGTTCTTC | CASSLGPNNEQFF
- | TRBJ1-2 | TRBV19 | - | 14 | TGTGCCACCTCCCTTAGCGGGGCCCCCTATGGCTACACCTTC | CATSLSGAPYGYTF
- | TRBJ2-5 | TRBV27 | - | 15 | TGTGCCAGCAGAGTTTGGGGCCTTGGGCAAGAGACCCAGTACTTC | CASRVWGLGQETQYF
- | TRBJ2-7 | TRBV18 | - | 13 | TGTGCCAGCTCACGGGGCCTTACCTACGAGCAGTACTTC | CASSRGLTYEQYF
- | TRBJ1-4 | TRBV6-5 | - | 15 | TGTGCCAGCAGCTCCGGACACCTTAGGTCTGAAAAACTGTTTTTT | CASSSGHLRSEKLFF
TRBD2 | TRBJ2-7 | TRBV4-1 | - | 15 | TGCGCCAGCAGCCAATCCCAGCGGGACTTCTACGAGCAGTACTTC | CASSQSQRDFYEQYF
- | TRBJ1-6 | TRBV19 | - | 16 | TGTGCCAGTAGTTTCCTGAGACCGGGCGGGAATTCACCCCTCCACTTT | CASSFLRPGGNSPLHF
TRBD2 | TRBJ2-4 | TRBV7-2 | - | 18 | TGTGCCAGCAGCCCCCTGACTAGCGGAGTCCTAGCCAAAAACATTCAGTACTTC | CASSPLTSGVLAKNIQYF
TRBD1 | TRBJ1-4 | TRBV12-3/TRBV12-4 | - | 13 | TGTGCCAGCAGTTTTACAGGGGGAATGCAACTGTTTTTT | CASSFTGGMQLFF
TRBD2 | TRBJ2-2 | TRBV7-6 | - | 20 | TGTGCCAGCAGCCCAACCTTCGGGGCTAGCGGGGGGTCGAACACCGGGGAGCTGTTTTTT | CASSPTFGASGGSNTGELFF
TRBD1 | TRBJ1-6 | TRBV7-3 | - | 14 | TGTGCCAGCAGCTTGACAGGGATTGGTTCACCCCTCCACTTT | CASSLTGIGSPLHF
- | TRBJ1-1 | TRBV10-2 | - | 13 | TGCGCCAGCAGTGCTGCAGGGAACACTGAAGCTTTCTTT | CASSAAGNTEAFF
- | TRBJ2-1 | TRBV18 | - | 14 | TGTGCCAGCTCACCCCGGGGCTCCTACAATGAGCAGTTCTTC | CASSPRGSYNEQFF
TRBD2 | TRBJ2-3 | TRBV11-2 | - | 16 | TGTGCCAGCAGAAGGACCAGCGGGAGGTACACAGATACGCAGTATTTT | CASRRTSGRYTDTQYF
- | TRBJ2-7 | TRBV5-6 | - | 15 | TGTGCCAGCAGCCCACCCCCTGGGACATCCTACGAGCAGTACTTC | CASSPPPGTSYEQYF
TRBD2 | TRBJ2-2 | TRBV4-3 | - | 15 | TGCGCCAGCGGGGCTACGGCGGGAGTGGCCGGGGAGCTGTTTTTT | CASGATAGVAGELFF
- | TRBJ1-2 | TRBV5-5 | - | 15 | TGTGCCAGCGTAAGATGGCCAGGGGAAGGAGATGGCTACACCTTC | CASVRWPGEGDGYTF
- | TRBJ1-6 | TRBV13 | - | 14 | TGTGCCAGCAGCTTAGGCAGGCCAAATTCACCCCTCCACTTT | CASSLGRPNSPLHF
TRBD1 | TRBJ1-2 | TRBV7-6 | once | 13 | TGTGCCAGCAGCTTAGAGACAGGGAGCGGCTACACCTTC | CASSLETGSGYTF